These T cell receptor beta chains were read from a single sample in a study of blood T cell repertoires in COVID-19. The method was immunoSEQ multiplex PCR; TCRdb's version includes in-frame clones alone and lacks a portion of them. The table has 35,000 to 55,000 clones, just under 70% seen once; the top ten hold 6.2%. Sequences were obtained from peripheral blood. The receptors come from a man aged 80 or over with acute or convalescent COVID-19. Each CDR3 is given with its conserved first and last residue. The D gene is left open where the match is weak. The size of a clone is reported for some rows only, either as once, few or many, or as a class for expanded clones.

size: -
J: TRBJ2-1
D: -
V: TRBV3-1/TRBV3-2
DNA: TGTGCCAGCAGCCAAGGCTCTCTAGCCTCGAATGAGCAGTTCTTC
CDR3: CASSQGSLASNEQFF

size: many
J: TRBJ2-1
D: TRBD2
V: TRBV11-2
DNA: TGTGCCAGCAGCTTAGATCGGGGACTAGCGTCCTACAATGAGCAGTTCTTC
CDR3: CASSLDRGLASYNEQFF

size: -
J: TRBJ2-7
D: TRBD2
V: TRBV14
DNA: TGTGCCAGCAGCCAACCGGGACTAGCGGGGAACGAGCAGTACTTC
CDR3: CASSQPGLAGNEQYF

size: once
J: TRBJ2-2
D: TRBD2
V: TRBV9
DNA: TGTGCCAGCAGCGTCGGGGGGGCGAACACCGGGGAGCTGTTTTTT
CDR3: CASSVGGANTGELFF

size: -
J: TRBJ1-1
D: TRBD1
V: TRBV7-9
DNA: TGTGCCAGCAGCTTAGCGCTTGGGACAGACACTGAAGCTTTCTTT
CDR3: CASSLALGTDTEAFF

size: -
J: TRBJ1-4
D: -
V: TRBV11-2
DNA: TGTGCCAGCAGCTTAGACTTAGACAGCAGTAATGAAAAACTGTTTTTT
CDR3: CASSLDLDSSNEKLFF

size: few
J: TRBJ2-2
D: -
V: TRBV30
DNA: TGTGCCTGGAGTATGACTATCCTTGGCACGGGGGAGCTGTTTTTT
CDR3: CAWSMTILGTGELFF

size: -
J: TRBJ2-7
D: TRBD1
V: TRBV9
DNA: TGTGCCAGCAGCCTCACCGACAGGGGGCCCAACGAGCAGTACTTC
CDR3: CASSLTDRGPNEQYF

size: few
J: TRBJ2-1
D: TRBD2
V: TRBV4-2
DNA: TGTGCCAGCAGGAGTCGTAGCGGGGGAAATGCCAATGAGCAGTTCTTC
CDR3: CASRSRSGGNANEQFF

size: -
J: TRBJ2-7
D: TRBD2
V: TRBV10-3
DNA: TGTGCCGTAAGGAGCGGGGTGATCTACGAGCAGTACTTC
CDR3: CAVRSGVIYEQYF

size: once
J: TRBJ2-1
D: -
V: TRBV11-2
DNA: TGTGCCAGCAGCTTAGGGGATCTGGGACTTTACTACAATGAGCAGTTCTTC
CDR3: CASSLGDLGLYYNEQFF

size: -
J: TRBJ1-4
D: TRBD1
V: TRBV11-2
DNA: TGTGCCAGCAGCCGACAGGGGGTGTATGAAAAACTGTTTTTT
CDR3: CASSRQGVYEKLFF

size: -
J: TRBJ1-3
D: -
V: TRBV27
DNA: TGTGCCAGCAGGCGGGTCGGGACAACTGGAAACACCATATATTTT
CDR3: CASRRVGTTGNTIYF

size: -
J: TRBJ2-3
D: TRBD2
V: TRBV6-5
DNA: TGTGCCAGCAAGAGGGAGCGGGAGATGGCAGATACGCAGTATTTT
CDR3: CASKREREMADTQYF

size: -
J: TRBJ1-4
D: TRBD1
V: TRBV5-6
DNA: TGTGCCAGCAGCCTACGGGACAGGGTCCACCTTAATGAAAAACTGTTTTTT
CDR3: CASSLRDRVHLNEKLFF

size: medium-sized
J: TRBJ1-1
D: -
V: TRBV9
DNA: TGTGCCAGCAGCCCGAGCCACAGTTCGGTCACTGAAGCTTTCTTT
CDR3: CASSPSHSSVTEAFF

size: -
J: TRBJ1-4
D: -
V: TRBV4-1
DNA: TGCGCCAGCAGCGAACAGGTTTCTCACGGGGAAAAACTGTTTTTT
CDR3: CASSEQVSHGEKLFF

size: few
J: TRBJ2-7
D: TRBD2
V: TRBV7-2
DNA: TGTGCCAGCAGCTTGGCATTTGGACTAGCGGGAACAAACTTATACGAGCAGTACTTC
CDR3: CASSLAFGLAGTNLYEQYF

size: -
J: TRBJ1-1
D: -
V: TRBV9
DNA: TGTGCCAGCAGCGTAGGGGCCAGGGGCTCTGAAGCTTTCTTT
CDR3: CASSVGARGSEAFF

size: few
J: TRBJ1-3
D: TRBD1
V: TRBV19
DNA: TGTGCCAGTAGTCTTCGACAGGGGGCATCGGGAAACACCATATATTTT
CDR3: CASSLRQGASGNTIYF

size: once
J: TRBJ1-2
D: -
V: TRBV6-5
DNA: TGTGCCAGCAGTTCCGGCCTCTCAGGGGGCTACACCTTC
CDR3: CASSSGLSGGYTF

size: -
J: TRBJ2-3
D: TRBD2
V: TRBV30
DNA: TGTGCCTGGTCCCTTGGCGCGGGGGACCACACAGATACGCAGTATTTT
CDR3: CAWSLGAGDHTDTQYF

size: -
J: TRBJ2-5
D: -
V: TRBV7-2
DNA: TGTGCCAGCGAGGGGGGGGAGGAGACCCAGTACTTC
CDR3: CASEGGEETQYF

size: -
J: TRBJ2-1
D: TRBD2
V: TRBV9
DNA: TGTGCCAGCAGCGTAGGCCTAGCGGGAGGGCGTCGGGCCAATGAGCAGTTCTTC
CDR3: CASSVGLAGGRRANEQFF

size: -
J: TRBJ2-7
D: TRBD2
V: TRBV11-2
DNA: TGTGCCAGCAGCTTAGTGGGACTACCCTACGAGCAGTACTTC
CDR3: CASSLVGLPYEQYF

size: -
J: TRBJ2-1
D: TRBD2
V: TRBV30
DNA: TGTGCCTGGAGTGGGACTAGCGGGCCTTACAATGAGCAGTTCTTC
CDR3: CAWSGTSGPYNEQFF

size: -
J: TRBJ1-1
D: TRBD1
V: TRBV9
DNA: TGTGCCAGCAGCGGAGCGGCCGGGACAGGGCTGAATGAAGCTTTCTTT
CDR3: CASSGAAGTGLNEAFF

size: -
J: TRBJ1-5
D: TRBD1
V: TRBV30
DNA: TGTGCCTGGAGTGCTACCGGGACAGGCTATCAGCCCCAGCATTTT
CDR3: CAWSATGTGYQPQHF

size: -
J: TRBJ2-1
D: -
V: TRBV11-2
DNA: TGTGCCAGCAGCCCCAGACTTGCAAGCTCCTACAATGAGCAGTTCTTC
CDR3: CASSPRLASSYNEQFF

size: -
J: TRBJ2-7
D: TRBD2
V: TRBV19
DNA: TGTGCCAGTAGTATCCCCGGGACTACTTTCTACGAGCAGTACTTC
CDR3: CASSIPGTTFYEQYF

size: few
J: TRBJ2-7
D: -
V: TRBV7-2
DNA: TGTGCCAGCAGCCCCCGGGACTCTCACTATTCCTACGAGCAGTACTTC
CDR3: CASSPRDSHYSYEQYF

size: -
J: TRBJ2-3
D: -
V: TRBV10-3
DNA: TGTGCCATCAGTACTTCTAGCGCTGGCACAGATACGCAGTATTTT
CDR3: CAISTSSAGTDTQYF

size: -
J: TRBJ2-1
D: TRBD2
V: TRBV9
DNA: TGTGCCAGCAGCGTATCCGTCGGGAGGGCCGAAGGTGAGCAGTTCTTC
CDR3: CASSVSVGRAEGEQFF

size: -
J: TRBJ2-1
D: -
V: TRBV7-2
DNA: TGTGCCAGCAGCTTAACCGCGAGCTCCTACAATGAGCAGTTCTTC
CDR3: CASSLTASSYNEQFF

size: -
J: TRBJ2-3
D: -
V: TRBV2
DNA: TGTGCCAGCAGTGAAGTGGGGGGAGCAGATACGCAGTATTTT
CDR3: CASSEVGGADTQYF

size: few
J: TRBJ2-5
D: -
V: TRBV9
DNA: TGTGCCAGCAGCGTAGATCCCGCCGGAGAGACCCAGTACTTC
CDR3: CASSVDPAGETQYF

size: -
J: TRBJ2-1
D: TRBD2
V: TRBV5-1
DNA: TGCGCCAGCAGCCCCGATGGTAGCGGGGGGGACAATGAGCAGTTCTTC
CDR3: CASSPDGSGGDNEQFF

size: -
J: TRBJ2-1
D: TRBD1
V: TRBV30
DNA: TGTGCCTGGAGTCGGACAGGCAATGAGCAGTTCTTC
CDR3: CAWSRTGNEQFF

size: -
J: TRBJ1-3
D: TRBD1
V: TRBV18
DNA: TGTGCCAGCTCACCACGGAGTAACAGGGGCGCCTCTGGAAACACCATATATTTT
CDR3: CASSPRSNRGASGNTIYF

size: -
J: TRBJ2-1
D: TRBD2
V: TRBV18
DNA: TGTGCCAGTTCAGGTGGGACTAGAGACAATGAGCAGTTCTTC
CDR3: CASSGGTRDNEQFF

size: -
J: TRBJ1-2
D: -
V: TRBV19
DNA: TGTGCCAGTAGTGGACAGCTGGGCTATGGCTACACCTTC
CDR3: CASSGQLGYGYTF

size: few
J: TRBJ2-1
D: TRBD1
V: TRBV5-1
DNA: TGCGCCAGCAGCTTGGACACAGGGGGCTCCTACAATGAGCAGTTCTTC
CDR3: CASSLDTGGSYNEQFF

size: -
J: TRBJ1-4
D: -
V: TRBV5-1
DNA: TGCGCCAGCAGCTTGGGACAAAATGAAAAACTGTTTTTT
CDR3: CASSLGQNEKLFF

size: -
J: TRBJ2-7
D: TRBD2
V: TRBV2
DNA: TGTGCCAGCACCCTAGGGACTAGCGGGAGAGTGTCCTACGAGCAGTACTTC
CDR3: CASTLGTSGRVSYEQYF

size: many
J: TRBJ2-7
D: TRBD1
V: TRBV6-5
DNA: TGTGCCAGCAGTCAGGGGGCCCTCTCTAGAGAGCAGTACTTC
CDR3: CASSQGALSREQYF

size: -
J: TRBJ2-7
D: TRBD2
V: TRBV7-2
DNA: TGTGCCAGCAGCTTAGCTGGCGGGAGTGAGGTCGAGCAGTACTTC
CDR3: CASSLAGGSEVEQYF

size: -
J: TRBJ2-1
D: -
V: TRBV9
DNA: TGTGCCAGCAGCGTAGGGGTACTAAGGGGGGGATACAATGAGCAGTTCTTC
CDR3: CASSVGVLRGGYNEQFF

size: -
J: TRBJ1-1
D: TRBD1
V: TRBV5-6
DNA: TGTGCCAGCAGCCTCGGACAGGATGAAGCTTTCTTT
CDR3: CASSLGQDEAFF

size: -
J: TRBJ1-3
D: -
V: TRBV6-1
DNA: TGTGCCAGCAGTGAGGGGGGATGGCGAAACACCATATATTTT
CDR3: CASSEGGWRNTIYF

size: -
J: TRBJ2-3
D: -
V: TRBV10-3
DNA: TGTGCCATCAGTGAGTCGACTAACTTAGGCATCACAGATACGCAGTATTTT
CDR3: CAISESTNLGITDTQYF

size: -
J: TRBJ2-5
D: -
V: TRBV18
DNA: TGTGCCAGCTCGCTAGCCGGAGAGACCCAGTACTTC
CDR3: CASSLAGETQYF

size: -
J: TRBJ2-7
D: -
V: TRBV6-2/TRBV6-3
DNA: TGTGCCAGCAGTTCGGGGGACAGTTCCTACGAGCAGTACTTC
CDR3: CASSSGDSSYEQYF

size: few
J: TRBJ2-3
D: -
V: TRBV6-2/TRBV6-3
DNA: TGTGCCAGCAGTTACCTGACCGGGACACCCGAGGCAGATACGCAGTATTTT
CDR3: CASSYLTGTPEADTQYF

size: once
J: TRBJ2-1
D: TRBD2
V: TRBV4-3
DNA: TGCGCCAGCAGCCAAGCTAGCGGGAGCTTCGATGAGCAGTTCTTC
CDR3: CASSQASGSFDEQFF

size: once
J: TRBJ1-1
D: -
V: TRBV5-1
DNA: TGCGCCAGCAGCCAAGACGGACAGAACACTGAAGCTTTCTTT
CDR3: CASSQDGQNTEAFF

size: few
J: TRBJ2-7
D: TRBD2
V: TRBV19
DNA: TGTGCCAGTAGTTCCCGCCTAGCGGACAAGTACGAGCAGTACTTC
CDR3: CASSSRLADKYEQYF

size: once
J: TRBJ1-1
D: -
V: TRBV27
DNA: TGTGCCAGCAGTAAACAGGGAGCCCAAGCTGAAGCTTTCTTT
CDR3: CASSKQGAQAEAFF

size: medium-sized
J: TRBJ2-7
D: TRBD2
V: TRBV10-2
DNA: TGCGCCAGCAGTGATAGCGGGAGGGCCGTCCACGAGCAGTACTTC
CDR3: CASSDSGRAVHEQYF

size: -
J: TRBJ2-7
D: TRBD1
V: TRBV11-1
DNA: TGTGCCAGCAGCCAAGGATCCGGGACAGGGGCCTACGAGCAGTACTTC
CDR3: CASSQGSGTGAYEQYF

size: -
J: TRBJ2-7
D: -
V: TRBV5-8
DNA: TGTGCCAGCCCGAATAAGGTACGGAGCCTACGAGAGCAGTACTTC
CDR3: CASPNKVRSLREQYF